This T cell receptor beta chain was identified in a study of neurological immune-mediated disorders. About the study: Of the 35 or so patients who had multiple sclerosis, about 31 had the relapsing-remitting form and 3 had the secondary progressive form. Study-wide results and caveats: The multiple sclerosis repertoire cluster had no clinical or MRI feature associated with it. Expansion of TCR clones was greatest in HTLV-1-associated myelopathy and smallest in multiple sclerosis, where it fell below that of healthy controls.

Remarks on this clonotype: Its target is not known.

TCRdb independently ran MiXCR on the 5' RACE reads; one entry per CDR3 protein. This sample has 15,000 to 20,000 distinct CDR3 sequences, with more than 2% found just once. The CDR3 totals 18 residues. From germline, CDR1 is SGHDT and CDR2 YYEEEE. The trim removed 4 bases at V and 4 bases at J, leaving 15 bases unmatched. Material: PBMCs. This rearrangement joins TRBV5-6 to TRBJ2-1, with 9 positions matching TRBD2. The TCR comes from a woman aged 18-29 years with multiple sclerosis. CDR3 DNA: TGTGCCAGCAGCCCCCTGTTAATGACTAGCGGAGATTACAATGAGCAGTTCTTC. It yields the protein CASSPLLMTSGDYNEQFF.